The entry below gives a single T cell receptor beta chain sequence along with its context. In the same sample, other DNA sequences code for this CDR3. The data were taken from a study of shared clonotypes between healthy human individuals. Replicate sorted-subset PCRs were loaded with about 0.2 ug DNA, approximately 31,000 T cell genomes. Clones were read by immunoSEQ multiplex PCR, and TCRdb kept only the in-frame ones, dropping some. The sample has millions of clones, more than 80% seen once. The CDR3 runs to 12 residues. Trimming removed 5 bases from V and 4 bases from J, with 9 bases in between. The germline gives CDR1 MNHEY, CDR2 SVGAGI.

The receptor's source is a young man in good health. Material: naive CD4+ T cells sorted from blood. Subset noted: CD45RA+ positively selected. The J gene is TRBJ2-7, the V gene TRBV6-5; the D is unclear. The CDR3 sequence is CASSTGPYEQYF. CDR3 DNA sequence: TGTGCCAGCAGTACGGGCCCTTACGAGCAGTACTTC.